This TCR beta chain was identified in a study of regulatory T cells in long-lasting Graves disease. Study results and limitations: Public clonotype sharing was higher in persistent than newly diagnosed patients.

At least ten counts were recorded for this clonotype. Its antigen is undetermined. The V gene's germline CDR1 is SNHLY and CDR2 FYNNEI. The CDR3 is 13 amino acids. Trimming removed 4 bases from V and 5 bases from J, with 11 bases in between. The time point denotes: persistent/refractory GD, antithyroid drugs over 5 years with positive TRAb. RNA from PBMCs was the source of the TCR library. It was an endocrinology department in Xi'an, China, that provided the patients. A roughly 10-milliliter sample of peripheral blood was drawn into EDTA tubes. Building the TCR beta libraries relied on iRepertoire HTBI primers, and CDR3 regions underwent Arm-PCR. TCRdb fed the multiplex PCR reads into MiXCR, producing one record per CDR3 protein. The sample has about 470,000 distinct CDR3 sequences, roughly a fifth seen once.

The source material was peripheral blood mononuclear cells (PBMCs), sampled when the disease was refractory, from a patient treated with antithyroid drugs. This sequence originates from a female donor with Graves disease. The chain recombines TRBV2 with TRBJ2-5; D unclear. CDR3 bases: TGTGCCAGCAGTGCTGAAGCATGGGAGACCCAGTACTTC. Translated: CASSAEAWETQYF. The full variable domain, completed using reference TRBV2 and TRBJ2-5, is EPEVTQTPSHQVTQMGQEVILRCVPISNHLYFYWYRQILGQKVEFLVSFYNNEISEKSEIFDDQFSVERPDGSNFTLKIRSTKLEDSAMYFCASSAEAWETQYFGPGTRLLVL.